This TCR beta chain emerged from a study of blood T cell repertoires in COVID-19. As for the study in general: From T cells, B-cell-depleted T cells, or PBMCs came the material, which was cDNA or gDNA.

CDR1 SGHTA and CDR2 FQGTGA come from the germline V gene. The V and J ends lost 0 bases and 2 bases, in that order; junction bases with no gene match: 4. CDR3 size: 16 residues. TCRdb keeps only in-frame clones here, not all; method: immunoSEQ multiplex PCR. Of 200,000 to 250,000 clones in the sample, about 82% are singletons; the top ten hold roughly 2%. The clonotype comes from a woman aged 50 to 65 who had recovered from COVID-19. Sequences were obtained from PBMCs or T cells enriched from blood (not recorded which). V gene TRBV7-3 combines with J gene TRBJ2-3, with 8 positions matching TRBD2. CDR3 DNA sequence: TGTGCCAGCAGCTTAACAAGGCGGGGGGTCACAGATACGCAGTATTTT. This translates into CASSLTRRGVTDTQYF.